The following is a T cell receptor (beta chain) sequence with its context. What it recognizes is unknown. Repertoires were generated with immunoSEQ multiplex PCR, while TCRdb's copy carries only in-frame clones and drops some. The table records tens of thousands of clones, more than 75% of them present only once. The source of the sample is a study of T cells in localized non-small cell lung cancer. Overall study results and limits: Compared with tumor, uninvolved adjacent lung displayed greater T cell clonality, ranking highest overall.

The ends lost 2 bases at V and 2 bases at J; junction bases unmatched: 14. The CDR3 runs 18 residues. The sample consisted of peripheral blood, taken before any cancer treatment. This rearrangement joins TRBV5-7 to TRBJ2-7, with 9 bases that match TRBD1. TRBV5-7 is an ORF, with its function uncertain. The TCR was taken from a woman between 40 and 69 years old with stage I squamous cell lung carcinoma. The CDR3 spells CASSLVFGTGSVTYEQYF. The CDR3 region has the DNA TGTGCCAGCAGCTTAGTTTTCGGGACAGGGAGTGTCACCTACGAGCAGTACTTC.